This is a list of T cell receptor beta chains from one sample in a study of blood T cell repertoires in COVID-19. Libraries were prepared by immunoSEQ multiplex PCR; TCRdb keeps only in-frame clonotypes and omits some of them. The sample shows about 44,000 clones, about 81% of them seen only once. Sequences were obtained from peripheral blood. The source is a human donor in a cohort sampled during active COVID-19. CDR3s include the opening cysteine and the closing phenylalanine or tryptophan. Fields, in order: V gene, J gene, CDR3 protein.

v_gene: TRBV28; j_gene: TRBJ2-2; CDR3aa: CASRMNGLALTGELFF
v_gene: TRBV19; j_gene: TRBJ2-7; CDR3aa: CASAFGITYEQYF
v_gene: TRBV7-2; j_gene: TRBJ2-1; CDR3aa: CASSRQQDDEQFF
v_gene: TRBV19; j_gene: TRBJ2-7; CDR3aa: CASRGLAGGYYEQYF
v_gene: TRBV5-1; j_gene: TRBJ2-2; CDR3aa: CASTQARGANTGELFF
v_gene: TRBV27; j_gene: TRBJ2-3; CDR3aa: CASSQRDRTTDTQYF
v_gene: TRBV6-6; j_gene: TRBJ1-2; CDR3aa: CASLAGGDGYTF
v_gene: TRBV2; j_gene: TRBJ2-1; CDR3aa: CASSAGGAASSSYNEQFF
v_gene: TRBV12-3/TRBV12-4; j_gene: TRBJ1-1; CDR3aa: CASSWGGNTEAFF
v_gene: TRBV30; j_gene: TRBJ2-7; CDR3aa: CAWSLGQGAYEQYF
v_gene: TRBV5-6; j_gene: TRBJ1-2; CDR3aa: CASSPRATSNYGYTF
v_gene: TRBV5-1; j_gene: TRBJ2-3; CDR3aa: CASSFQRGDTDTQYF
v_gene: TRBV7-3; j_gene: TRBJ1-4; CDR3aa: CASSPREPTNEKLFF
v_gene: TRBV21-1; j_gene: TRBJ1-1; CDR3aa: CASSTGRTPNTEAFF
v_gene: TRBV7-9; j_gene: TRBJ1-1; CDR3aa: CASSLGQVMNTEAFF
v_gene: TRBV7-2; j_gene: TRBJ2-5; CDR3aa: CASSLMFSGYQETQYF
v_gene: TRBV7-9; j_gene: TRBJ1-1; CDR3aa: CASSSRQATEAFF
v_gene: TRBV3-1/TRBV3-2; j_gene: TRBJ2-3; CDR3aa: CASSQSPSGNPSTDTQYF
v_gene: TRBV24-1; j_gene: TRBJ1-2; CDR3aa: CATSDDDREDYYGYTF
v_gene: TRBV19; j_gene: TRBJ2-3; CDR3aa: CASSIRTGRGTDTQYF
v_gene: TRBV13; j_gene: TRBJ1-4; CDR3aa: CASSIRTGGGNEKLFF
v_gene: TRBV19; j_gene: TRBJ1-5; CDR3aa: CASNPTGGAIHQPQHF
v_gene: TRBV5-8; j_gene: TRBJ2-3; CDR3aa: CARGDRVLLTDTQYF
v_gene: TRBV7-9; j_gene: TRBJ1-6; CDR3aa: CASSLVGEDSPLHF
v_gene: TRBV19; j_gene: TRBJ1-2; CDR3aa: CASSISGDRYGYTF
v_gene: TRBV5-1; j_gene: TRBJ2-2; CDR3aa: CASSTGQTNTGELFF
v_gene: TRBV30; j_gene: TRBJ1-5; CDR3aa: CAWSVRGNEPQHF
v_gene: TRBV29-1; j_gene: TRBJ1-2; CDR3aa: CSAPTGELPGYTF
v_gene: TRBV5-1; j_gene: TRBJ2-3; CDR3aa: CASSVARGDTQYF
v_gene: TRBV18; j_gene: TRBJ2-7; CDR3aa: CASSPNRDNEQYF
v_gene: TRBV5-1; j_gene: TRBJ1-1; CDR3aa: CASSPGTGNTEAFF
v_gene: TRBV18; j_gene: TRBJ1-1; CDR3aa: CASSPYGQGGTGEAFF
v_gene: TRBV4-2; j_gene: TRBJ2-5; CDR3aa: CASSQEGAETQYF
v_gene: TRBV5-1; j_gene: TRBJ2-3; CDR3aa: CASSLTGGMDTQYF
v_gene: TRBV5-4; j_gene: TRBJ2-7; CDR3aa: CASRKQGASPYEQYF
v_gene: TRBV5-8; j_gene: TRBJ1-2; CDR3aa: CASSPTGGSYGYTF
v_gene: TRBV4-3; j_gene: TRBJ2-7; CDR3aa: CASSHASGGPYEQYF
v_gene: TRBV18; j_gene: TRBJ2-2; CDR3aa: CASSEPDTGELFF
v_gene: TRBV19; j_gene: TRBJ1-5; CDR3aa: CASSRGMGGGQPQHF
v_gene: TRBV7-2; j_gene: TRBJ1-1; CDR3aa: CASSPTGGTEAFF
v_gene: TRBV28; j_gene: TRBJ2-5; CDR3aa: CASTQGEETQYF
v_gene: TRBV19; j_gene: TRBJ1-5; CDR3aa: CASRGQDRQPQHF
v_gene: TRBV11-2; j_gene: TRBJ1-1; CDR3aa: CASSLDPQGLLGTEAFF
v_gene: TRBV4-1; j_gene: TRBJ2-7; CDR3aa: CASSYYGPGQGRSEQYF
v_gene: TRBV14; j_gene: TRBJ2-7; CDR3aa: CASSQGLGLYEQYF
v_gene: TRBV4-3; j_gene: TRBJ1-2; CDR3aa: CASSQETGNYGYTF
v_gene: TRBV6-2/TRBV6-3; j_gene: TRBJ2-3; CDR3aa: CASSYDRGGSDTQYF
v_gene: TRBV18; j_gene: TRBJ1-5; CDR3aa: CASSYGDSNQPQHF
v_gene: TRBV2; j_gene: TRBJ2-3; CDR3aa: CADSGGAHSTDTQYF
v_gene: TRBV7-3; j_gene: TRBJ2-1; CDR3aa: CASSFPQTGNDEQFF
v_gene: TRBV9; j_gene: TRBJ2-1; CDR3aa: CASTGDYNEQFF
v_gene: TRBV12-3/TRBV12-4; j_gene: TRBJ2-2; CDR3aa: CAWGSLTGELFF